Reported below is one TCR beta chain. What it binds is not known. An assay was performed, and its level was deep. Produced via immunoSEQ multiplex PCR; TCRdb's table is partial and in-frame only. The top ten clones hold about 0.25% of a sample with fewer than 850,000 clones, just over 95% of them seen once. This sample is drawn from a study of shared clonotypes between healthy human individuals. Study observations and caveats: Memory subsets had estimated richness that was generally smaller than that of naive subsets. The generation probabilities recorded for non-shared clonotypes fell below those of clonotypes shared by all four donors.

Naive CD8 cells lacked CD45RO and underwent positive selection for CCR7, leaving out terminally differentiated effector memory CD45RA+ cells. Material for sequencing was naive CD8+ T cells sorted from blood. This receptor was taken from a man aged 30 to 45 in good health.

CDR3: CASSLDRVGSSYEQYF. The CDR3 nucleotides are TGTGCCAGCAGCTTAGATCGAGTGGGCAGCTCCTACGAGCAGTACTTC. The chain employs TRBV11-2 and TRBJ2-7; D is ambiguous. Germline CDR1 reads SGHAT; CDR2 reads FQNNGV. This CDR3 has 16 residues. The ends were cut back, 0 bases at V and 0 bases at J, with 12 bases in the middle. The entire variable domain, with the rest obtained from reference TRBV11-2 and TRBJ2-7, is as follows: EAGVAQSPRYKIIEKRQSVAFWCNPISGHATLYWYQQILGQGPKLLIQFQNNGVVDDSQLPKDRFSAERLKGVDSTLKIQPAKLEDSAVYLCASSLDRVGSSYEQYFGPGTRLTVT.